The 32 T cell receptor beta chains below come from one sample, sequenced in a study of patients and donors after allogeneic stem cell transplantation. Via MiXCR, TCRdb re-called the RT-PCR reads, giving one row per CDR3 protein. Of 90,000 to 120,000 distinct CDR3 sequences listed, approximately 40% are singletons. The sequenced sample was blood, either unsorted or a sorted T cell fraction (not recorded which). The receptors were sampled from a human donor who was either an allogeneic HSCT recipient or a stem cell or donor lymphocyte infusion donor (not recorded which). It is not recorded whose cells these are; they may come from a transplant donor.

V is TRBV7-9 and J is TRBJ1-3, with D possibly being TRBD1 (6 bases). The germline V gene has CDR1 SEHNR and CDR2 FQNEAQ (reference sequence). With 2 bases removed from V and 8 bases from J, the gap between germline ends came to 13 bases. The CDR3 length is 14 residues. DNA of the CDR3: TGTGCCAGCAGCTTATTACAGGGTACACACACCATATATTTT. This encodes CASSLLQGTHTIYF.

J is TRBJ2-1 and V is TRBV7-2; 7 positions agree with TRBD2. The germline gives CDR1 SGHTA, CDR2 FQGNSA. V shed 1 base, J shed 2 bases, and the junction held 8 bases outside the gene matches. The CDR3 extends over 17 amino acids. The CDR3 here is CASSLVFREDTYNEQFF. CDR3 sequence (DNA): TGTGCCAGCAGCTTAGTGTTCCGGGAGGATACCTACAATGAGCAGTTCTTC.

The chain carries TRBV3-1 and TRBJ2-1; D not resolved. This CDR3 has 17 amino acids. Trimming shortened V by 5 bases and J by 0 bases, and 17 bases separated the two germline ends. Germline values: CDR1 LGHDT, CDR2 YNNKEL (reference sequence). In nucleotides, the CDR3 is TGTGCCAGCAGCAACCCGGGCAGCGCCAGCTCCTACAATGAGCAGTTCTTC. It translates to CASSNPGSASSYNEQFF.

The chain is built from TRBV29-1 and TRBJ1-1; D ambiguous. This CDR3 has 11 amino acids. V shed 5 bases and J shed 1 base, with 5 bases lying between them. From germline, CDR1 is SQVTM and CDR2 ANQGSEA. The CDR3 loop is CSVSRNTEAFF. CDR3 sequence (DNA): TGCAGCGTTTCAAGGAACACTGAAGCTTTCTTT.

This clonotype was counted a few times. This chain uses TRBV2 with TRBJ2-3, with D uncertain. V was trimmed by 9 bases and J by 0 bases, leaving 13 bases between them. Germline-derived CDR1 and CDR2 are SNHLY and FYNNEI. This CDR3 is built from 14 residues. Here the CDR3 DNA reads TGTGCCAGTATGACGGATACTAGCACAGATACGCAGTATTTT. Protein sequence: CASMTDTSTDTQYF.

The chain uses TRBV30 and TRBJ1-1; 8 bases agree with TRBD1. The CDR3 length is 15 residues. The germline CDR1 and CDR2 sequences are GTSNPN and SVGIG (reference sequence). Trimming removed 1 base from V and 5 bases from J; junction bases left unmatched: 9. The CDR3 is CAWSALRRTGTEAFF. The CDR3 nucleotides read TGTGCCTGGAGTGCCCTACGGCGGACAGGGACTGAAGCTTTCTTT.

V usage is TRBV7-9 and J usage is TRBJ2-3; a possible D gene is TRBD2 (5 bases). V lost 1 base to trimming and J lost 2 bases, with 10 bases between them. Germline V gene lookup returns CDR1 SEHNR and CDR2 FQNEAQ (reference sequence). CDR3 length: 15 residues. CDR3 coding DNA: TGTGCCAGCAGCTTAGGGACGGGGATCACAGATACGCAGTATTTT. Its protein product is CASSLGTGITDTQYF. Variable domain in full (rest from reference TRBV7-9 and TRBJ2-3): DTGVSQNPRHKITKRGQNVTFRCDPISEHNRLYWYRQTLGQGPEFLTYFQNEAQLEKSRLLSDRFSAERPKGSFSTLEIQRTEQGDSAMYLCASSLGTGITDTQYFGPGTRLTVL.

The rearrangement uses TRBV18 and TRBJ1-1, with TRBD1 as a possible D gene (5 bases). The CDR3 spans 12 residues. V lost 4 bases, J lost 5 bases, and 8 bases lay in between. From germline, CDR1 is KGHSH and CDR2 LQKENI. CDR3 sequence reads: CASSQGYTEAFF. The CDR3 nucleotides read TGTGCCAGCTCACAGGGGTATACTGAAGCTTTCTTT.

This clonotype was counted only a few times. Without the conserved terminal phenylalanine or tryptophan, this CDR3 likely stems from a read error. The chain is built from TRBV27 and TRBJ2-5; D call uncertain. The CDR3 contains 16 residues. The germline V gene encodes CDR1 MNHEY and CDR2 SMNVEV (reference sequence). Trimming removed 5 bases from V and 0 bases from J, with 16 bases in between. CDR3 DNA: TGTGCCAGCAGTGCATACCCTCATCAGTACCAAGAGACCCAGTACTCC. Residues: CASSAYPHQYQETQYS.

V usage is TRBV10-1 and J usage is TRBJ2-5, with D possibly being TRBD1 (5 bases). Germline values: CDR1 WNHNN, CDR2 SYGVQD (reference sequence). Trimming removed 0 bases from V and 4 bases from J, with 9 bases in between. This CDR3 spans 14 amino acids. CDR3 DNA: TGCGCCAGCAGTGAGTCTCCAGGGCGAGAGACCCAGTACTTC. It is translated as CASSESPGRETQYF.

V gene TRBV15 combines with J gene TRBJ1-1; D uncertain. Trimming cost V 6 bases and J 1 base, with 12 bases left between them. Germline V CDR1 and CDR2: LNHNV, YYDKDF (reference sequence). The CDR3 runs 14 residues. In DNA form, the CDR3 reads TGTGCCACCAGTTGGTCTGATGGGAACACTGAAGCTTTCTTT. This sequence encodes CATSWSDGNTEAFF.

The chain recombines TRBV12-3 or TRBV12-4 with TRBJ2-7; tentatively, D is TRBD1 (7 bases). The CDR3 loop spans 13 amino acids. The V end lost 4 bases, the J end lost 6 bases, and 13 bases lay between the germline ends. The chain's CDR3 is CASSSYRGGEQYF. CDR3 sequence (DNA): TGTGCCAGCAGTTCTTACAGGGGAGGCGAGCAGTACTTC.

This chain links TRBV12-3 or TRBV12-4 with TRBJ1-3; unclear D gene. This CDR3 is 14 amino acids long. Trimming cost V 5 bases and J 0 bases, with 8 bases left between them. The CDR3 spells CASSTESSGNTIYF. The CDR3 DNA reads as TGTGCCAGCAGTACAGAGAGCTCTGGAAACACCATATATTTT.

CDR3 amino acids: CASSNNQVWSIQETQYF. CDR3 bases: TGTGCCAGCAGCAATAATCAGGTTTGGTCCATCCAAGAGACCCAGTACTTC. The chain employs TRBV5-6 and TRBJ2-5; D call uncertain. This CDR3 has 17 residues. Germline assignment: CDR1 SGHDT and CDR2 YYEEEE. The V gene lost 4 bases and the J gene lost 1 base, with 20 bases spanning the gap.

The CDR3 reads CASSSQRQPYQPQHF. In DNA, the CDR3 is TGTGCCAGCAGCTCTCAACGACAGCCTTATCAGCCCCAGCATTTT. V usage is TRBV5-4 and J usage is TRBJ1-5; a weak D match, TRBD1 (5 bases). This CDR3 is built from 15 residues. Trimming took off 3 bases at V and 5 bases at J, with 15 bases between the two ends. Germline-derived CDR1 and CDR2 are SGHNT and YYREEE (reference sequence). The full variable domain, its missing parts supplied by reference TRBV5-4 and TRBJ1-5, is ETGVTQSPTHLIKTRGQQVTLRCSSQSGHNTVSWYQQALGQGPQFIFQYYREEENGRGNFPPRFSGLQFPNYSSELNVNALELDDSALYLCASSSQRQPYQPQHFGDGTRLSIL.

This clonotype was counted only a few times. It is unclear where the CDR3 begins or ends on the DNA, so no DNA is shown, and the CDR3 is as TCRdb lists it. V gene TRBV6-1 combines with J gene TRBJ1-1; TRBD1 is taken as the D call from the table, unchecked against the DNA. CDR1 and CDR2 from the germline V gene are MNHNS and SASEGT. The CDR3 is 15 amino acids long, termini counted. The CDR3 is CASSSSTGMNTEAFF.

This chain uses TRBV10-3 with TRBJ1-5, with D perhaps matching TRBD1 (5 bases). The CDR3 consists of 16 residues. Looked up from germline, CDR1 is ENHRY and CDR2 is SYGVKD. Trimming removed 0 bases at V and 5 bases at J, with 14 bases between. The CDR3 is CAISESGWQGDQPQHF. DNA for the CDR3: TGTGCCATCAGTGAGTCCGGGTGGCAGGGTGATCAGCCCCAGCATTTT.

This clonotype turned up a few times. The chain is built from TRBV4-3 and TRBJ2-3; D not resolved. The CDR3 contains 13 residues. V was clipped by 1 base and J by 5 bases, with 7 bases between them. Germline V lookup: CDR1 LGHNA, CDR2 YSLEER. In nucleotides, the CDR3 is TGCGCCAGCAGCCAAGGTCCTGGAGATACGCAGTATTTT. This gives the protein CASSQGPGDTQYF.

The genes are TRBV28 and TRBJ1-4; 7 nucleotides align to TRBD1. With V trimmed by 10 bases and J by 8 bases, 7 bases remained unmatched. Germline V gene data show CDR1 as MDHEN and CDR2 as SYDVKM. CDR3 length equals 12 residues. For the CDR3, the DNA is TGTGCCACCCTCAGGGGGGACGAAAAACTGTTTTTT. Translating it yields CATLRGDEKLFF. The variable domain in full, with the rest retrieved from reference TRBV28 and TRBJ1-4, is DVKVTQSSRYLVKRTGEKVFLECVQDMDHENMFWYRQDPGLGLRLIYFSYDVKMKEKGDIPEGYSVSREKKERFSLILESASTNQTSMYLCATLRGDEKLFFGSGTQLSVL.

The chain couples TRBV5-6 to TRBJ2-2; D unresolved. Germline CDR1 and CDR2: SGHDT and YYEEEE. With 1 base removed from V and 5 bases from J, the gap between germline ends came to 9 bases. This CDR3 is built from 14 residues. The CDR3 loop reads CASSLWPWTGELFF. CDR3 sequence (DNA): TGTGCCAGCAGCTTGTGGCCTTGGACCGGGGAGCTGTTTTTT. The full variable domain, with the rest looked up from reference TRBV5-6 and TRBJ2-2, is DAGVTQSPTHLIKTRGQQVTLRCSPKSGHDTVSWYQQALGQGPQFIFQYYEEEERQRGNFPDRFSGHQFPNYSSELNVNALLLGDSALYLCASSLWPWTGELFFGEGSRLTVL.

This clonotype was observed at least ten times. The genes are TRBV6-5 and TRBJ1-6, with unresolved D. Looked up from germline, CDR1 is MNHEY and CDR2 is SVGAGI. Trimming removed 2 bases from V and 2 bases from J, with 13 bases in between. This CDR3 contains 17 residues. The CDR3 is CASSYLGRGTYNSPLHF. CDR3 nucleotide sequence: TGTGCCAGCAGTTACCTTGGACGAGGCACCTATAATTCACCCCTCCACTTT.

This rearrangement joins TRBV7-9 to TRBJ2-1; 9 bases agree with TRBD1. Germline V gives CDR1 SEHNR, CDR2 FQNEAQ (reference sequence). The junction had 8 bases not matched to a gene; V was cut back by 0 bases and J by 5 bases. CDR3 length equals 17 residues. The CDR3 bases are TGTGCCAGCAGCTTAGCGCCCGGGACAGGGAGTAACAATGAGCAGTTCTTC. As protein: CASSLAPGTGSNNEQFF.

The V gene is TRBV20-1, the J gene TRBJ2-7; D ambiguous. Germline CDR1 is DFQATT and CDR2 is SNEGSKA (reference sequence). Trimming cost V 3 bases and J 1 base, with 10 bases left between them. The CDR3 has 13 amino acids. CDR3 loop: CSARPDASYEQYF. The CDR3 coding sequence is TGCAGTGCTAGGCCCGACGCTTCCTACGAGCAGTACTTC.

This rearrangement joins TRBV12-3 or TRBV12-4 to TRBJ1-1, with a weak D call TRBD1 (6 bases). The CDR3 is 14 amino acids. V gave up 6 bases and J gave up 2 bases, with 13 bases separating them. The CDR3 region has the DNA TGTGCCAGCAGCGCCGCAGGGGAAAACACTGAAGCTTTCTTT. It translates to CASSAAGENTEAFF.

Only one count was recorded for this clonotype. The chain is built from TRBV7-9 and TRBJ2-2; D call uncertain. Germline-derived CDR1 and CDR2 are SEHNR and FQNEAQ (reference sequence). This CDR3 comprises 12 residues. The germline V and J ends were trimmed by 10 bases and 5 bases, with 11 bases remaining between them. CDR3 coding DNA: TGTGCCACCGTCGGAAGGACCGGGGAGCTGTTTTTT. This translates into CATVGRTGELFF. Based on the CDR3 plus reference TRBV7-9 and TRBJ2-2, the full variable domain is DTGVSQNPRHKITKRGQNVTFRCDPISEHNRLYWYRQTLGQGPEFLTYFQNEAQLEKSRLLSDRFSAERPKGSFSTLEIQRTEQGDSAMYLCATVGRTGELFFGEGSRLTVL.

This clonotype has just a few counts. V usage is TRBV21-1 and J usage is TRBJ1-5. TRBV21-1 is marked as a pseudogene. This CDR3 spans 16 amino acids. CDR3 amino acids: CASRQKDRKNNQPQHF. DNA of the CDR3: TGTGCCAGCAGACAAAAGGACCGGAAAAACAATCAGCCCCAGCATTTT.

This clonotype was counted only a few times. This chain uses TRBV7-9 with TRBJ1-2; D is ambiguous. The CDR3 totals 11 residues. Trimming pared 5 bases from V and 8 bases from J, leaving 9 bases between. Per germline, CDR1 SEHNR and CDR2 FQNEAQ (reference sequence). The CDR3 sequence is CASSLNAGYTF. The CDR3 DNA follows: TGTGCCAGCAGCCTAAACGCCGGCTACACCTTC.

The chain couples TRBV12-3 or TRBV12-4 to TRBJ2-1; 10 positions match TRBD2. The CDR3 extends over 15 amino acids. V lost 6 bases, J lost 7 bases, and 9 bases stayed unmatched. CDR3 nucleotides: TGTGCCAGCAGCTCTTCGGGACTAGCGAGAAATGAGCAGTTCTTC. Translating gives CASSSSGLARNEQFF.

This clonotype was seen just once. V and J are TRBV7-2 and TRBJ2-1, with a weak D call TRBD2 (5 bases). The CDR3 totals 15 residues. Germline V gene sequence: CDR1 SGHTA, CDR2 FQGNSA. Trimming shortened V by 2 bases and J by 8 bases, and 16 bases separated the two germline ends. CDR3 residues: CASSLRRATRHEQFF. The CDR3 DNA follows: TGTGCCAGCAGCTTAAGGCGGGCTACGCGACATGAGCAGTTCTTC.

This chain joins TRBV4-3 and TRBJ1-5; D gene unclear. V was pared by 5 bases and J by 4 bases, with 9 bases between. Germline V gene data show CDR1 as LGHNA and CDR2 as YSLEER. The CDR3 covers 13 residues. For the CDR3, the DNA is TGCGCCAGCAGCGCCCGGATTAATCAGCCCCAGCATTTT. Translating it yields CASSARINQPQHF.

The chain employs TRBV15 and TRBJ2-1; 12 nucleotides match TRBD2. With V trimmed by 0 bases and J by 6 bases, 6 bases remained unmatched. CDR3 size: 17 residues. CDR1 and CDR2 from the germline V gene are LNHNV and YYDKDF (reference sequence). CDR3 coding DNA: TGTGCCACCAGCAGAGATAGGGCTAGCGGGAGGGGCAATGAGCAGTTCTTC. It yields the protein CATSRDRASGRGNEQFF.

This clonotype has just a few counts. The J gene is TRBJ1-2, the V gene TRBV7-9; unclear D gene. V was trimmed by 5 bases and J by 8 bases, leaving 12 bases between them. The CDR3 extends over 12 amino acids. Germline V gene sequence: CDR1 SEHNR, CDR2 FQNEAQ (reference sequence). For the CDR3, the DNA is TGTGCCAGCAGCGCACAGCCTATGGGCTACACCTTC. This gives the protein CASSAQPMGYTF.